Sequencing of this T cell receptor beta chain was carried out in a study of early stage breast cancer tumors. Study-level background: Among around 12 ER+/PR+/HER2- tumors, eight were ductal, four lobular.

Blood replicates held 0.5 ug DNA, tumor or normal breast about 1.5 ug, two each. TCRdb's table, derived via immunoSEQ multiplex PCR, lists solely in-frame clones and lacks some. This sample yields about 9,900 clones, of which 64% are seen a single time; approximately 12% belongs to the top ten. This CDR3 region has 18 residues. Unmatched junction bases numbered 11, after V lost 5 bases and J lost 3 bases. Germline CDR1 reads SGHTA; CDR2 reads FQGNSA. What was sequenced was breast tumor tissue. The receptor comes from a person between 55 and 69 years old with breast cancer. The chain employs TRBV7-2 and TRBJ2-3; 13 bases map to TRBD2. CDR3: CASSEGTSGAVRTDTQYF. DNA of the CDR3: TGTGCCAGCAGCGAAGGGACTAGCGGGGCGGTACGAACAGATACGCAGTATTTT.